This entry lists 29 T cell receptor beta chains sequenced from one sample in a study of blood T cell repertoires in COVID-19. Repertoires were generated with immunoSEQ multiplex PCR, while TCRdb's copy carries only in-frame clones and drops some. The data contain nearly 95,000 clones, 80% of them seen just once; the ten biggest clones take up roughly 16%. Sequencing was performed on peripheral blood. These receptors all come from a human donor in a cohort sampled during active COVID-19.

This clone was seen more than once but under ten times. The gene calls are TRBV5-1 and TRBJ2-1; the D is unclear. Germline assignment: CDR1 SGHRS and CDR2 YFSETQ. The CDR3 consists of 16 residues. Trimming stripped 4 bases from V and 1 base from J, with 15 bases between. In nucleotides, the CDR3 is TGCGCCAGCAGCGATCCCGAACTTGCGTCCTACAATGAGCAGTTCTTC. Translating it yields CASSDPELASYNEQFF.

The chain uses TRBV2 and TRBJ2-3; 7 bases line up with TRBD2. J gave up 6 bases and V 2 bases, and 11 bases lay outside the gene matches. Germline values: CDR1 SNHLY, CDR2 FYNNEI. The CDR3 length is 16 residues. CDR3 protein: CASSEPGGGLGDTQYF. CDR3 DNA: TGTGCCAGCAGTGAACCAGGCGGGGGTCTCGGCGATACGCAGTATTTT.

The sample holds one count of this clone. V gene TRBV7-2 combines with J gene TRBJ1-6, with D possibly being TRBD1 (5 bases). Germline CDR1 reads SGHTA; CDR2 reads FQGNSA. V was shortened by 3 bases and J by 10 bases, with 13 bases between the two germline ends. The length of the CDR3 is 14 residues. This CDR3 reads CASSLGGLGSPLHF. DNA for the CDR3: TGTGCCAGCAGCTTGGGGGGTTTAGGCTCACCCCTCCACTTT. Based on the CDR3 plus reference TRBV7-2 and TRBJ1-6, the full variable domain is GAGVSQSPSNKVTEKGKDVELRCDPISGHTALYWYRQSLGQGLEFLIYFQGNSAPDKSGLPSDRFSAERTGGSVSTLTIQRTQQEDSAVYLCASSLGGLGSPLHFGNGTRLTVT.

CDR3 in DNA: TGTGCCAGCAGTCCAGCAGGGGGACCTCTTGGCGAGCAGTACTTC. Protein: CASSPAGGPLGEQYF. The chain has TRBV6-5 and TRBJ2-7; 7 bases agree with TRBD1. V lost 5 bases to trimming and J lost 6 bases; unmatched junction nucleotides: 13. CDR1 and CDR2 (germline): MNHEY, SVGAGI. The CDR3 sequence is 15 residues long.

This clone was counted a few times. The chain employs TRBV19 and TRBJ2-7; TRBD2 matches 8 bases. This CDR3 has 16 amino acids. Germline lookup yields CDR1 LNHDA and CDR2 SQIVND (reference sequence). The J segment lost 5 bases and the V segment lost 5 bases, leaving 14 bases of the junction unmatched. As DNA, the CDR3 is TGTGCCAGTAGTTCCCCGGGAGGGAGGGCCCTCCACGAGCAGTACTTC. Translating gives CASSSPGGRALHEQYF.

The rearrangement links TRBV6-5 to TRBJ2-7; 7 positions match TRBD1. The CDR3 covers 14 residues. Trimming removed 5 bases from V and 3 bases from J; junction bases left unmatched: 7. CDR1 is MNHEY, CDR2 SVGAGI, per germline. The CDR3 region is CASSPGGNRYEQYF. CDR3 DNA sequence: TGTGCCAGCAGTCCAGGGGGAAACCGCTACGAGCAGTACTTC.

V is TRBV6-5 and J is TRBJ2-7; D is possibly TRBD1 (5 bases). V shed 9 bases and J shed 4 bases, with 16 bases lying between them. CDR1 MNHEY and CDR2 SVGAGI come from the germline V gene. CDR3 size: 13 residues. CDR3: CASRLRQPYEQYF. The CDR3 DNA sequence: TGTGCCAGTCGCCTGAGACAGCCTTACGAGCAGTACTTC.

The chain couples TRBV2 to TRBJ1-6; TRBD1 matches 9 bases. The CDR3 extends over 14 amino acids. The junction had 7 bases not matched to a gene; V was cut back by 9 bases and J by 7 bases. Germline values: CDR1 SNHLY, CDR2 FYNNEI. CDR3 bases: TGTGCCAGAAAATCCGGGACAGGGAATTCACCCCTCCACTTT. This sequence encodes CARKSGTGNSPLHF.

The chain links TRBV6-6 to TRBJ2-1, with unresolved D. Between the trimmed V and J ends, which lost 11 bases and 6 bases, there was a span of 8 bases. This CDR3 has 10 amino acids. CDR1 is MNHNY, CDR2 SVGAGI, per germline (reference sequence). The CDR3 region is CAARGNEQFF. The CDR3 DNA sequence: TGTGCCGCAAGAGGCAATGAGCAGTTCTTC.

This clone was seen only a few times. The J gene is TRBJ2-7, the V gene TRBV5-1, with 9 bases fitting TRBD1. The germline V gene has CDR1 SGHRS and CDR2 YFSETQ. V shed 4 bases, J shed 3 bases, and the junction held 5 bases outside the gene matches. This CDR3 comprises 14 residues. CDR3 protein: CASSLTGGVYEQYF. The CDR3, as DNA: TGCGCCAGCAGCCTGACAGGGGGTGTCTACGAGCAGTACTTC.

J is TRBJ2-1 and V is TRBV6-5; 7 nucleotides align to TRBD2. The V segment lost 10 bases and the J segment 12 bases; nucleotides outside the gene matches: 9. Germline loops: CDR1 MNHEY, CDR2 SVGAGI. The CDR3 covers 11 residues. The CDR3 nucleotides read TGTGCCACAGGTCCAGGGAGGGTGCAGTTCTTC. This encodes CATGPGRVQFF.

The chain recombines TRBV7-3 with TRBJ2-1; D is unresolved. This CDR3 is 17 amino acids long. Germline loops: CDR1 SGHTA, CDR2 FQGTGA. V shed 2 bases and J shed 0 bases, with 14 bases lying between them. The CDR3 DNA reads TGTGCCAGCAGCTTATTCGCGGCGGCCTCCTCCTACAATGAGCAGTTCTTC. This encodes CASSLFAAASSYNEQFF.

V usage is TRBV5-6 and J usage is TRBJ2-1; D is unclear. Trimming removed 1 base from V and 7 bases from J, with 18 bases in between. Germline assignment: CDR1 SGHDT and CDR2 YYEEEE. This CDR3 is built from 16 residues. CDR3 sequence: CASSLSLFAYQNEQFF. For the CDR3, the DNA is TGTGCCAGCAGCTTGTCCCTGTTCGCCTACCAAAATGAGCAGTTCTTC.

The chain couples TRBV5-4 to TRBJ2-5; 9 bases match TRBD1. Germline loops: CDR1 SGHNT, CDR2 YYREEE (reference sequence). V dropped 6 bases and J dropped 5; count of bases not matched to a gene: 11. The CDR3 contains 15 residues. CDR3: CASNRRTGGRETQYF. The CDR3 DNA is TGTGCCAGCAACAGACGTACAGGGGGCCGGGAGACCCAGTACTTC.

The gene calls are TRBV23-1 and TRBJ2-1; a weak D match, TRBD2 (5 bases). TRBV23-1 has ORF status, its function being uncertain. The CDR3 sequence is 20 residues long. Trimming shortened V by 0 bases and J by 2 bases, and 23 bases separated the two germline ends. The CDR3: CASSQSRAWGADITYNEQFF. The CDR3, as DNA: TGCGCCAGCAGTCAATCTCGTGCTTGGGGAGCGGATATAACCTACAATGAGCAGTTCTTC.

This sequence joins TRBV3-1 (or the pseudogene TRBV3-2) and TRBJ2-6; no clear D gene. Germline V gives CDR1 LGHDT, CDR2 YNNKEL (reference sequence). The CDR3 is made up of 13 amino acids. The ends were cut back, 8 bases at V and 0 bases at J, with 5 bases in the middle. This CDR3 reads CASGISGANVLTF. The CDR3 region has the DNA TGTGCCAGCGGCATCTCTGGGGCCAACGTCCTGACTTTC.

The chain employs TRBV27 and TRBJ1-1; TRBD1 aligns across 7 bases. Unmatched junction bases numbered 20, after V lost 6 bases and J lost 7 bases. This CDR3 contains 17 residues. Germline lookup yields CDR1 MNHEY and CDR2 SMNVEV (reference sequence). The CDR3 sequence is CASSPVGQMAGYSEAFF. The DNA of the CDR3 is TGTGCCAGCAGCCCGGTGGGACAGATGGCCGGTTACAGTGAAGCTTTCTTT.

This clone turned up a few times. The chain recombines TRBV12-3 or TRBV12-4 with TRBJ1-3; tentatively, D is TRBD1 (6 bases). CDR3 length: 13 residues. Trimming stripped 7 bases from V and 4 bases from J, with 11 bases between. CDR3 nucleotides: TGTGCCAGCATGCCAGGGGCCGGAAACACCATATATTTT. It translates to CASMPGAGNTIYF.

CDR3 DNA: TGTGCCAGCAGCGCACTGACTGGCACAGATACGCAGTATTTT. Protein sequence: CASSALTGTDTQYF. The chain is built from TRBV9 and TRBJ2-3, with unresolved D. Trimming shortened V by 3 bases and J by 1 base, and 9 bases separated the two germline ends. Germline loops: CDR1 SGDLS, CDR2 YYNGEE. The CDR3 is made up of 14 amino acids.

The chain links TRBV18 to TRBJ2-3, with unresolved D. The CDR3 covers 12 residues. The germline gives CDR1 KGHSH, CDR2 LQKENI. V lost 5 bases, J lost 0 bases, and 3 bases lay in between. The CDR3 DNA is TGTGCCAGCTCAACAAGCACAGATACGCAGTATTTT. The encoded protein is CASSTSTDTQYF.

This chain uses TRBV7-3 with TRBJ2-1; a possible D gene is TRBD1 (5 bases). Germline V gene data show CDR1 as SGHTA and CDR2 as FQGTGA. The CDR3 extends over 15 amino acids. Trimming left V 4 bases short and J 6 bases short, with 16 bases between. The CDR3 region has the DNA TGTGCCAGCAGCTCTGGGGTGTCTAGGGGCAATGAGCAGTTCTTC. Its protein product is CASSSGVSRGNEQFF.

The DNA for the CDR3 is TGTGCCAGCAGCGAGAGGCGGGACTCCTACGAGCAGTACTTC. Translation gives CASSERRDSYEQYF. The chain recombines TRBV7-2 with TRBJ2-7, with D perhaps matching TRBD2 (6 bases). This CDR3 is 14 amino acids long. Germline CDR1 SGHTA, CDR2 FQGNSA. Between the trimmed V and J ends, which lost 5 bases and 0 bases, there was a span of 11 bases.

V and J are TRBV7-9 and TRBJ2-5; 8 bases match TRBD2. The CDR3 consists of 15 residues. Germline loops: CDR1 SEHNR, CDR2 FQNEAQ (reference sequence). V dropped 1 base and J dropped 1; count of bases not matched to a gene: 2. The CDR3 loop is CASSLGLAPQETQYF. In DNA form, the CDR3 reads TGTGCCAGCAGCTTAGGACTAGCGCCCCAAGAGACCCAGTACTTC.

The genes are TRBV7-2 and TRBJ2-3, with TRBD1 as a possible D gene (5 bases). Trimming cost V 5 bases and J 0 bases, with 9 bases left between them. The CDR3 consists of 14 residues. Germline V gene lookup returns CDR1 SGHTA and CDR2 FQGNSA. The CDR3 DNA sequence: TGTGCCAGCAGCCGTGACAGTAGCACAGATACGCAGTATTTT. This encodes CASSRDSSTDTQYF.

J is TRBJ1-6 and V is TRBV6-2 or TRBV6-3; 9 bases fit TRBD1. Germline CDR1 reads MNHEY; CDR2 reads SVGEGT. This CDR3 contains 16 residues. The J segment lost 0 bases and the V segment lost 4 bases, leaving 1 base of the junction unmatched. CDR3: CASSSTGGSYNSPLHF. The CDR3, as DNA: TGTGCCAGCAGTTCGACAGGGGGCTCCTATAATTCACCCCTCCACTTT.

This clone was found once. The CDR3 DNA follows: TGTGCCAGTAGTACCACCTATACAGGGGTCTGGCATTTT. It encodes CASSTTYTGVWHF. The V and J genes are TRBV19 and TRBJ1-5; 7 bases are shared with TRBD1. Germline-derived CDR1 and CDR2 are LNHDA and SQIVND (reference sequence). V dropped 4 bases and J dropped 15; count of bases not matched to a gene: 12. This CDR3 comprises 13 residues.

This chain links TRBV9 with TRBJ1-3, with D possibly TRBD1 on 6 matching bases. CDR1 SGDLS and CDR2 YYNGEE come from the germline V gene. CDR3 length: 15 residues. V lost 4 bases and J lost 2, with 13 bases in between. DNA of the CDR3: TGTGCCAGCAGCCCTAGACAGGCTCCTGGAAACACCATATATTTT. Translation gives CASSPRQAPGNTIYF.

This rearrangement joins TRBV27 to TRBJ1-5; 8 nucleotides align to TRBD1. The CDR3 covers 16 residues. V lost 3 bases to trimming and J lost 6 bases; unmatched junction nucleotides: 10. The germline V gene encodes CDR1 MNHEY and CDR2 SMNVEV (reference sequence). The DNA for the CDR3 is TGTGCCAGCAGTTTCCGGACAGGGAGGAACCCTCAGCCCCAGCATTTT. Translated: CASSFRTGRNPQPQHF.

This chain joins TRBV7-9 and TRBJ1-1; D is unclear. Trimming removed 3 bases at V and 5 bases at J, with 10 bases between. Germline values: CDR1 SEHNR, CDR2 FQNEAQ (reference sequence). This CDR3 spans 13 amino acids. The CDR3 DNA reads as TGTGCCAGCAGCTTCGAGGGCTGGACTGAAGCTTTCTTT. Amino acid sequence: CASSFEGWTEAFF.